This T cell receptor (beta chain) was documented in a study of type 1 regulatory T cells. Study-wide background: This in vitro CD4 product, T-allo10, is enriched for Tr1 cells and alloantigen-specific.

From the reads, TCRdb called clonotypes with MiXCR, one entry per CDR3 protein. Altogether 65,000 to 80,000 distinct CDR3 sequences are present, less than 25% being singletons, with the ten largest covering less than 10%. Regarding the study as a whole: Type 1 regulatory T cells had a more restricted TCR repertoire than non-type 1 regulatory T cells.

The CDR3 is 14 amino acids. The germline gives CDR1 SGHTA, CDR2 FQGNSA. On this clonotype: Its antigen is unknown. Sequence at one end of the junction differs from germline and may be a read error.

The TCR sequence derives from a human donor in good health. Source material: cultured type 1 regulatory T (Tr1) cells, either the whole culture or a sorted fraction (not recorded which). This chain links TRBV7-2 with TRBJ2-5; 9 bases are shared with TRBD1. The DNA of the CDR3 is TGTGCCAACAGCGGCGGACAGGGGAGAGAGACCCAGTACTTC. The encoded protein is CANSGGQGRETQYF. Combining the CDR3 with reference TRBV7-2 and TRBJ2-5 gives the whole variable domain GAGVSQSPSNKVTEKGKDVELRCDPISGHTALYWYRQSLGQGLEFLIYFQGNSAPDKSGLPSDRFSAERTGGSVSTLTIQRTQQEDSAVYLCANSGGQGRETQYFGPGTRLLVL.